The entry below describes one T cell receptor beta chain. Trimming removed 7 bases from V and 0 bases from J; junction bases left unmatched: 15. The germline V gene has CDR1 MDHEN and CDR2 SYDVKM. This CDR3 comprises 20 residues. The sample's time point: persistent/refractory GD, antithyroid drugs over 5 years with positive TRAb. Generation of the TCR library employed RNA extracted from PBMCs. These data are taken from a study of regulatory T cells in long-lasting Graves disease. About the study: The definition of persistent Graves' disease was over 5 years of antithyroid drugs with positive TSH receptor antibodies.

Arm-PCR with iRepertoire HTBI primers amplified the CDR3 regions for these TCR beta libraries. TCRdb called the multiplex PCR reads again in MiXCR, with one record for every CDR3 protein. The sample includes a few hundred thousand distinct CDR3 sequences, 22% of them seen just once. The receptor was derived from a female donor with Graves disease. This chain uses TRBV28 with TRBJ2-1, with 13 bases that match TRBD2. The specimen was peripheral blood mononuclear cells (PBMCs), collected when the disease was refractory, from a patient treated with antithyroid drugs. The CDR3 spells CASTQWTSGRRGSSYNEQFF. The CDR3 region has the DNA TGTGCCAGCACTCAATGGACTAGCGGGAGAAGGGGGAGCTCCTACAATGAGCAGTTCTTC.